This entry features one T cell receptor (beta chain) sequence. This entry is derived from a study of T cell responses to AZD1222 COVID-19 vaccine. The assay was immunoSEQ multiplex PCR, and TCRdb's table has in-frame clones only and misses some. The table has roughly 80,000 clones, approximately 87% seen once. The specimen comprised peripheral blood, sampled on day 0 of MenACWY control vaccination. This clonotype originated in an adult in good health.

In DNA, the CDR3 is TGTGCCAGTAGTATTGGGGGAATTCAAGAGACCCAGTACTTC. Amino acid sequence: CASSIGGIQETQYF. The genes are TRBV19 and TRBJ2-5, with D possibly being TRBD1 or TRBD2 (5 bases each). Per germline, CDR1 LNHDA and CDR2 SQIVND (reference sequence). This CDR3 contains 14 residues. V was pared by 3 bases and J by 2 bases, with 10 bases between.